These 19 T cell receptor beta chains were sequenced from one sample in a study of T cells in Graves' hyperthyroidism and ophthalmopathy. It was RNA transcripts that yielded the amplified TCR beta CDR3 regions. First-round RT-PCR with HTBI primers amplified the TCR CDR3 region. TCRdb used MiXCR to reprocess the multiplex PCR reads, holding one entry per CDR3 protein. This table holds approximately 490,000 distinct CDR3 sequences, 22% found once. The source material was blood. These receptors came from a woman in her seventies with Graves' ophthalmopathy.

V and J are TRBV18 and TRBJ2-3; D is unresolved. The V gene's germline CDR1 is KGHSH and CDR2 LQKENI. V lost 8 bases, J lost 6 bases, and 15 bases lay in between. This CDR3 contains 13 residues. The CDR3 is CASRRITSDTQYF. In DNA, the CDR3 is TGTGCCAGCCGACGTATCACTTCGGATACGCAGTATTTT.

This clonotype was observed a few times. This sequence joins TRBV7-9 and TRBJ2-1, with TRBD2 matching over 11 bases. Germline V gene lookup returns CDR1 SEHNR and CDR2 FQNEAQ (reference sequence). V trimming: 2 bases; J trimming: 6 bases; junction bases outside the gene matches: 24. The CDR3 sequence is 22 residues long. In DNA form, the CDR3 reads TGTGCCAGCAGCTTACCAGGTACCCAGACTAGCGGGATGGCCCTTTTCGGCAATGAGCAGTTCTTC. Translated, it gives CASSLPGTQTSGMALFGNEQFF.

CDR3 sequence reads: CSAQGLAPPTGEQYF. Written as DNA, the CDR3 is TGCAGTGCCCAGGGACTAGCCCCCCCAACCGGCGAGCAGTACTTC. V usage is TRBV20-1 and J usage is TRBJ2-7; 9 positions match TRBD2. CDR3 size: 15 residues. The germline V gene encodes CDR1 DFQATT and CDR2 SNEGSKA (reference sequence). The junction had 15 bases not matched to a gene; V was cut back by 6 bases and J by 6 bases.

The chain's CDR3 is CASSQGSSGRGGTQYF. In nucleotides, the CDR3 is TGCGCCAGCAGCCAAGGGTCTAGCGGGAGAGGAGGGACGCAGTATTTT. This chain uses TRBV4-3 with TRBJ2-3; 10 bases match TRBD2. Losses at the gene ends were 1 base for V and 9 bases for J; bases not matched to a gene: 10. The CDR3 is made up of 16 amino acids. Germline lookup yields CDR1 LGHNA and CDR2 YSLEER.

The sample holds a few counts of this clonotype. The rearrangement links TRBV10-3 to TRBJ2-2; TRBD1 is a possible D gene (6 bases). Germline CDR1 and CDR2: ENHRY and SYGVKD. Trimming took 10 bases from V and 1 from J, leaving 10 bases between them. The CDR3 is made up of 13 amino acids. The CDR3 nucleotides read TGTGCCACCGCACAGGGGAACACCGGGGAGCTGTTTTTT. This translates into CATAQGNTGELFF.

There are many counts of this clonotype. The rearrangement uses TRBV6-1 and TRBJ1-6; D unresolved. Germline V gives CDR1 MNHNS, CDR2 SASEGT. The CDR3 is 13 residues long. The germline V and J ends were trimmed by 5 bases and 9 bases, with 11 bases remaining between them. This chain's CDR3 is CASSPPVSSPLHF. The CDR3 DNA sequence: TGTGCCAGCAGTCCCCCCGTTTCTTCACCCCTCCACTTT.

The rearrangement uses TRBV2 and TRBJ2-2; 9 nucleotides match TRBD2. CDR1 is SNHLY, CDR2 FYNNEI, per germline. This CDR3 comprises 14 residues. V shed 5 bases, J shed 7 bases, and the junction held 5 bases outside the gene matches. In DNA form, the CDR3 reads TGTGCCAGCAGTCCCGGACTAGCGATCGGGGAGCTGTTTTTT. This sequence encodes CASSPGLAIGELFF.

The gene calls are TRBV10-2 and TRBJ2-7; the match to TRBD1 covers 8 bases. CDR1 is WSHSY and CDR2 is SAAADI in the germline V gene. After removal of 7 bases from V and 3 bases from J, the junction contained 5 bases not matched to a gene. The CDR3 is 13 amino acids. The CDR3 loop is CASKTGDRYEQYF. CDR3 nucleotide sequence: TGCGCCAGCAAGACAGGGGATCGCTACGAGCAGTACTTC.

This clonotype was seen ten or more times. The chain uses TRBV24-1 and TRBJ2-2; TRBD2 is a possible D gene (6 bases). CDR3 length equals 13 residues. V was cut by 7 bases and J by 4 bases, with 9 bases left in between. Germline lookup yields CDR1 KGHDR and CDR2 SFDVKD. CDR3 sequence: CATRDGSTGELFF. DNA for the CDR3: TGTGCCACCAGAGACGGGAGCACCGGGGAGCTGTTTTTT.

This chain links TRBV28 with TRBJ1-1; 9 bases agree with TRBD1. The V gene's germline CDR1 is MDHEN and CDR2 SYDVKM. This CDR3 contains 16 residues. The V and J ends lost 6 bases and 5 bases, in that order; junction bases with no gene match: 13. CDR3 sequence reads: CASSQRTGAPRTEAFF. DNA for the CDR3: TGTGCCAGCAGCCAGCGGACAGGGGCCCCGAGAACTGAAGCTTTCTTT.

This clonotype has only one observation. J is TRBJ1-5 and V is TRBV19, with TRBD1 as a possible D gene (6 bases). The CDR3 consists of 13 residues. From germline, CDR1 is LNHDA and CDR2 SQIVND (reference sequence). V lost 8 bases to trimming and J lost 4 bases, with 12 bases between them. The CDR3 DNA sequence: TGTGCCAGTTCGGACAGATTTAATCAGCCCCAGCATTTT. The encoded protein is CASSDRFNQPQHF.

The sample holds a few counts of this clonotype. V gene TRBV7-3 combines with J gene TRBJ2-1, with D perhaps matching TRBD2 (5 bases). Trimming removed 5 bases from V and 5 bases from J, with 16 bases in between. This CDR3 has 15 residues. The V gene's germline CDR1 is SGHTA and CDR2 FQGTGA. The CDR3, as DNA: TGTGCCAGCAGCCGGCTCGGAGGCAAGGACAATGAGCAGTTCTTC. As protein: CASSRLGGKDNEQFF.

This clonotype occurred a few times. CDR3 in amino acids: CASSPRQYEQYF. CDR3 DNA: TGTGCCAGCAGTCCCCGACAGTACGAGCAGTACTTC. The chain employs TRBV28 and TRBJ2-7; perhaps TRBD1 as D (5 bases). Trimming removed 5 bases from V and 4 bases from J, with 9 bases in between. The CDR3 runs to 12 residues. CDR1 is MDHEN, CDR2 SYDVKM, per germline.

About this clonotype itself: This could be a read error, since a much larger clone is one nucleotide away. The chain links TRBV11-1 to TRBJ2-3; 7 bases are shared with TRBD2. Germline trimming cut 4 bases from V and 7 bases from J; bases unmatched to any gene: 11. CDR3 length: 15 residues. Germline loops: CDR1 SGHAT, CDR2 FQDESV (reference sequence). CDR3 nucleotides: TGTGCCAGCAGCTCTACTGGCGGGGGACCATATACGCAGTATTTT. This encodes CASSSTGGGPYTQYF. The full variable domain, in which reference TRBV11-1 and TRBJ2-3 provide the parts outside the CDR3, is EAEVAQSPRYKITEKSQAVAFWCDPISGHATLYWYRQILGQGPELLVQFQDESVVDDSQLPKDRFSAERLKGVDSTLKIQPAELGDSAMYLCASSSTGGGPYTQYFGPGTRLTVL.

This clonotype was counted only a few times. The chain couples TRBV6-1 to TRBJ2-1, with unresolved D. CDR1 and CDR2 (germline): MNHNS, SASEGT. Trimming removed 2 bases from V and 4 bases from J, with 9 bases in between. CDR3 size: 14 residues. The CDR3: CASSEHSTYNEQFF. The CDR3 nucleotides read TGTGCCAGCAGTGAACACAGTACATACAATGAGCAGTTCTTC.

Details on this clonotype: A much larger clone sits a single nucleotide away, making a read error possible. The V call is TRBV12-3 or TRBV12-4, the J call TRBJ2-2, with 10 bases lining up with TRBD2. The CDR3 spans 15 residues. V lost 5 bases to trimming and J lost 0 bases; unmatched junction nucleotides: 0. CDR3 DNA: TGTGCCAGCAGTACTAGCGGGGCGAACACCGGGGAGCTGTTTTTT. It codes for CASSTSGANTGELFF.

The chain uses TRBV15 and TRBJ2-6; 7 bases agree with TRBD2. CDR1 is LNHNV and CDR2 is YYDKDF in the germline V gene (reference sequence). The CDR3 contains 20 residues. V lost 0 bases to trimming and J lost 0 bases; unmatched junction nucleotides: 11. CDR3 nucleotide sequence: TGTGCCACCAGCAGAGATCTAAGGGGACTAATCCACTCTGGGGCCAACGTCCTGACTTTC. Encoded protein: CATSRDLRGLIHSGANVLTF.

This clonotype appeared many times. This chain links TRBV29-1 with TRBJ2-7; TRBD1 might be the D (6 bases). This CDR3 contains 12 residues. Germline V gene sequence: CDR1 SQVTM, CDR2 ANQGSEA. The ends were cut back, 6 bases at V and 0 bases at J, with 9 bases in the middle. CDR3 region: CSVRDNSYEQYF. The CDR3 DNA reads TGCAGCGTCCGGGACAACTCCTACGAGCAGTACTTC.

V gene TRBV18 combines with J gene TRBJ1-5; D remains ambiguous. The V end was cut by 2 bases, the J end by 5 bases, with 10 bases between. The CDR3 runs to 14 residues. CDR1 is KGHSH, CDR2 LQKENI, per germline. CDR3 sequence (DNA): TGTGCCAGCTCACCAGGAATCGGTGATCAGCCCCAGCATTTT. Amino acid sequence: CASSPGIGDQPQHF. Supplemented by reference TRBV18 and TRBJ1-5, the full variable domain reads NAGVMQNPRHLVRRRGQEARLRCSPMKGHSHVYWYRQLPEEGLKFMVYLQKENIIDESGMPKERFSAEFPKEGPSILRIQQVVRGDSAAYFCASSPGIGDQPQHFGDGTRLSIL.